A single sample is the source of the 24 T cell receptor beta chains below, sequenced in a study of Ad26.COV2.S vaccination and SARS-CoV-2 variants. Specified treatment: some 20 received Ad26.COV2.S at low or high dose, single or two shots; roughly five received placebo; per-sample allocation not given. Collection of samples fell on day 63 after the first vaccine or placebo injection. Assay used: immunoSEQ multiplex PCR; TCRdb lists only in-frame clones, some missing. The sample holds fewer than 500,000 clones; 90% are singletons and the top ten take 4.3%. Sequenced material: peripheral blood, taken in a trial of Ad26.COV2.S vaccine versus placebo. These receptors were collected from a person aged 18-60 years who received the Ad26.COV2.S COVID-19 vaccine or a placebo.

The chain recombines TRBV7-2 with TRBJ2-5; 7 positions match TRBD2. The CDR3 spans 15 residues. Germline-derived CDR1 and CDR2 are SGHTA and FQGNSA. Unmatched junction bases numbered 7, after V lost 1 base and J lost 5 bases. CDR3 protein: CASSLGAGAWETQYF. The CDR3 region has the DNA TGTGCCAGCAGCTTAGGGGCGGGAGCCTGGGAGACCCAGTACTTC.

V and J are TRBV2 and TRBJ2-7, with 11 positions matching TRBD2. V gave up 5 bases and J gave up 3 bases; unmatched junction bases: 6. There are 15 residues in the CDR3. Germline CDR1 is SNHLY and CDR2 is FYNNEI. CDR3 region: CASSPLAGGNYEQYF. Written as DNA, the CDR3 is TGTGCCAGCAGTCCGTTAGCGGGAGGGAACTACGAGCAGTACTTC.

The DNA for the CDR3 is TGTGCCAGCAGCTTCGGACTAGCGGGAGACTCCTACGAGCAGTACTTC. Translating it yields CASSFGLAGDSYEQYF. The J gene is TRBJ2-7, the V gene TRBV5-5; 13 bases are a match to TRBD2. The V gene's germline CDR1 is SGHKS and CDR2 YYEKEE (reference sequence). This CDR3 spans 16 amino acids. Losses at the gene ends were 2 bases for V and 0 bases for J; bases not matched to a gene: 2.

DNA for the CDR3: TGTGCCAGCAGTGTAGGAAGGAAAGTGACGCAAGAGACCCAGTACTTC. It translates to CASSVGRKVTQETQYF. The rearrangement uses TRBV25-1 and TRBJ2-5, with D hard to call. Germline V gene data show CDR1 as MGHDK and CDR2 as SYGVNS. Trimming stripped 4 bases from V and 2 bases from J, with 17 bases between. This CDR3 is built from 16 residues. The full variable domain, its missing parts supplied by reference TRBV25-1 and TRBJ2-5, is EADIYQTPRYLVIGTGKKITLECSQTMGHDKMYWYQQDPGMELHLIHYSYGVNSTEKGDLSSESTVSRIRTEHFPLTLESARPSHTSQYLCASSVGRKVTQETQYFGPGTRLLVL.

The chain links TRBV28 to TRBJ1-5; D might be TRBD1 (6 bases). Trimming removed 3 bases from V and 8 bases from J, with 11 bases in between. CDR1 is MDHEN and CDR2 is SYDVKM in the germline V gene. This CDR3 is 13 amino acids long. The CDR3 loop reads CASSLRGIEPQHF. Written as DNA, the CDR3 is TGTGCCAGCAGTTTGAGGGGGATCGAGCCCCAGCATTTT. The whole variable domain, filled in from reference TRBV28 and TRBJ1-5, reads DVKVTQSSRYLVKRTGEKVFLECVQDMDHENMFWYRQDPGLGLRLIYFSYDVKMKEKGDIPEGYSVSREKKERFSLILESASTNQTSMYLCASSLRGIEPQHFGDGTRLSIL.

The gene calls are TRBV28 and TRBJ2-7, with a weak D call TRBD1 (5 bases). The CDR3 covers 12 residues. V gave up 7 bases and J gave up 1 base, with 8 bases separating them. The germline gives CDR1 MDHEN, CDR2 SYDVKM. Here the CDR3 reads CASTDRSYEQYF. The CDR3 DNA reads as TGTGCCAGCACCGACAGATCCTACGAGCAGTACTTC.

The CDR3, as DNA: TGCGCCAGCAGCCCCACCCAGAGCTCCTACAATGAGCAGTTCTTC. Protein: CASSPTQSSYNEQFF. The V gene is TRBV5-1, the J gene TRBJ2-1; D uncertain. From germline, CDR1 is SGHRS and CDR2 YFSETQ. Deletions cut 4 bases from V and 0 bases from J, with 11 bases between. The CDR3 length is 15 residues.

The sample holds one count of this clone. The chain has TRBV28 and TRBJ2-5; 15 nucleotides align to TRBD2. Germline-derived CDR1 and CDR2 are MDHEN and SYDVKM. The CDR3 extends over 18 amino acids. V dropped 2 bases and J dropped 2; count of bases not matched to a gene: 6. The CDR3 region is CASSLGTSGRMEQETQYF. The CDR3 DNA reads TGTGCCAGCAGTTTAGGGACTAGCGGGAGGATGGAACAAGAGACCCAGTACTTC.

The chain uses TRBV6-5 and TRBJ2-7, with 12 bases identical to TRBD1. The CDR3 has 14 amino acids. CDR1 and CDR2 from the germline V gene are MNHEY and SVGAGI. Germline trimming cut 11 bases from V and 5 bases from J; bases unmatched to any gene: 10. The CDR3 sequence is CASRPGTGGNEQYF. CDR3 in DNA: TGTGCCTCCCGCCCCGGGACAGGGGGCAACGAGCAGTACTTC.

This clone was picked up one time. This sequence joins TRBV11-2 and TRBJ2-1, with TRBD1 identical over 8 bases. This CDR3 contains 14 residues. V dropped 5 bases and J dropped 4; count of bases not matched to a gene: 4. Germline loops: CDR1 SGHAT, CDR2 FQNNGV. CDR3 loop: CASSPGQGYNEQFF. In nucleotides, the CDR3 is TGTGCCAGCAGCCCAGGACAGGGATACAATGAGCAGTTCTTC.

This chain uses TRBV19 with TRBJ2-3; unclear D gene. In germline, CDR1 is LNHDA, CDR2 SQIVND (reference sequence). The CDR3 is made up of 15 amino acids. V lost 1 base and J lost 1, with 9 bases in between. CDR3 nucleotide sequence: TGTGCCAGTAGTATAGGAAGGGTAGGCACAGATACGCAGTATTTT. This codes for CASSIGRVGTDTQYF.

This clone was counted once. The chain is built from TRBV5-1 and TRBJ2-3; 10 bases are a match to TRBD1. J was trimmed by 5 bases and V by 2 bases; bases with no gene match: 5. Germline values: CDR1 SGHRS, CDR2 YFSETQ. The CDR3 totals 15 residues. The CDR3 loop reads CASSFGGTGVDTQYF. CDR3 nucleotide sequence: TGCGCCAGCAGCTTTGGAGGGACAGGGGTAGATACGCAGTATTTT.

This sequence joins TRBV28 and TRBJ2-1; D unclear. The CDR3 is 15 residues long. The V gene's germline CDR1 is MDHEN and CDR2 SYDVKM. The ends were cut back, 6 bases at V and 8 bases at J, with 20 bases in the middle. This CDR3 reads CASSPGGALWDEQFF. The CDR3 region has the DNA TGTGCCAGCAGCCCGGGTGGCGCATTATGGGATGAGCAGTTCTTC.

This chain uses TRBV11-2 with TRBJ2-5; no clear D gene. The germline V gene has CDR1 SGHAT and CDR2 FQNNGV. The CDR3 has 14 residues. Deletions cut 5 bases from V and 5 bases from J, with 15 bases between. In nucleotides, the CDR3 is TGTGCCAGCAGCCCCCCCCTCCGGACCGAGACCCAGTACTTC. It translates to CASSPPLRTETQYF.

The CDR3 nucleotides read TGTGCCTGGAGGACAACCCAGGGACCTGGAGATGGCTACACCTTC. It encodes CAWRTTQGPGDGYTF. The V and J genes are TRBV30 and TRBJ1-2, with D possibly being TRBD1 (5 bases). CDR3 length: 15 amino acids. The V end was cut by 3 bases, the J end by 6 bases, with 20 bases between. The germline V gene encodes CDR1 GTSNPN and CDR2 SVGIG (reference sequence). The entire variable domain, with the rest obtained from reference TRBV30 and TRBJ1-2, is as follows: SQTIHQWPATLVQPVGSPLSLECTVEGTSNPNLYWYRQAAGRGLQLLFYSVGIGQISSEVPQNLSASRPQDRQFILSSKKLLLSDSGFYLCAWRTTQGPGDGYTFGSGTRLTVV.

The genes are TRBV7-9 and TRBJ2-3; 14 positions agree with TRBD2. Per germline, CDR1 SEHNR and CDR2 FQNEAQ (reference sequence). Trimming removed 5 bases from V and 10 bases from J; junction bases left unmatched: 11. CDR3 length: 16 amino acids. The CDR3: CASSIDRLAGGGAQYF. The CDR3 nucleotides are TGTGCCAGCAGCATAGATCGACTAGCGGGAGGGGGCGCGCAGTATTTT. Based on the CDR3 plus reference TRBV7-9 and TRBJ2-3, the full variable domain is DTGVSQNPRHKITKRGQNVTFRCDPISEHNRLYWYRQTLGQGPEFLTYFQNEAQLEKSRLLSDRFSAERPKGSFSTLEIQRTEQGDSAMYLCASSIDRLAGGGAQYFGPGTRLTVL.

The CDR3 region has the DNA TGTGCCAGCAGCTCCAGCGTCAGCAATGAAAAACTGTTTTTT. As protein: CASSSSVSNEKLFF. The V gene is TRBV6-2 or TRBV6-3, the J gene TRBJ1-4; no firm D call. Germline-derived CDR1 and CDR2 are MNHEY and SVGEGT. This CDR3 has 14 amino acids. V lost 6 bases, J lost 5 bases, and 13 bases lay in between.

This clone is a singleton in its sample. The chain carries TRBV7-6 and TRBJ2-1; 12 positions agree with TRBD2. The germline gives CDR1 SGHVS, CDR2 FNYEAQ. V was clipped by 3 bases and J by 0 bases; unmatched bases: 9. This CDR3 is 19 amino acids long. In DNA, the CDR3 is TGTGCCAGCAGCTTTTCGACTAGCGGGAGCCAGAGCTCCTACAATGAGCAGTTCTTC. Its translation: CASSFSTSGSQSSYNEQFF.

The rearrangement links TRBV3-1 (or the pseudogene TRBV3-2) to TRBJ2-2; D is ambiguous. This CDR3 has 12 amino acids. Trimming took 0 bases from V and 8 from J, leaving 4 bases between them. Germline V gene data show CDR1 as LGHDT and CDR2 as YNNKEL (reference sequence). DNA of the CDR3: TGTGCCAGCAGCCAAGAATTGGGGGAGCTGTTTTTT. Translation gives CASSQELGELFF.

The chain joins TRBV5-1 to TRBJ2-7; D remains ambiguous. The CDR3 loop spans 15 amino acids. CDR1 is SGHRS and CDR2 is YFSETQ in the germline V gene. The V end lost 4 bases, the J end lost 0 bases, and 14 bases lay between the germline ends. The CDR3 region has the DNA TGCGCCAGCAGCGCCTTCCCTGACGGCTCCTACGAGCAGTACTTC. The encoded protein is CASSAFPDGSYEQYF.

The CDR3 nucleotides are TGTGCCAGCAGTTACTCCGGGACAGGTAGCTATGGCTACACCTTC. Amino acids: CASSYSGTGSYGYTF. V is TRBV6-2 or TRBV6-3 and J is TRBJ1-2, with 8 bases that match TRBD1. V was pared by 0 bases and J by 4 bases, with 4 bases of the junction left unmatched. This CDR3 comprises 15 residues. CDR1 and CDR2 from the germline V gene are MNHEY and SVGEGT.

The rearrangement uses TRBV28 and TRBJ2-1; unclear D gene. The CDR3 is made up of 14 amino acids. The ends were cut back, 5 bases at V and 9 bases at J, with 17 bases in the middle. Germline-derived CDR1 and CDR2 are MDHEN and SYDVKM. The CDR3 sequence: CASSQPDRYGEQFF. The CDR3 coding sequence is TGTGCCAGCAGTCAACCGGACCGTTACGGTGAGCAGTTCTTC.

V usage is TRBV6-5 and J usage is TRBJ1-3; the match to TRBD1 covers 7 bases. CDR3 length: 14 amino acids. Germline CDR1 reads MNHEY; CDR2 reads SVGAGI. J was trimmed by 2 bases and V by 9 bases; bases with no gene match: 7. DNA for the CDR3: TGTGCCAGTTCTCAGGGGGTCACTGGAAACACCATATATTTT. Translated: CASSQGVTGNTIYF.

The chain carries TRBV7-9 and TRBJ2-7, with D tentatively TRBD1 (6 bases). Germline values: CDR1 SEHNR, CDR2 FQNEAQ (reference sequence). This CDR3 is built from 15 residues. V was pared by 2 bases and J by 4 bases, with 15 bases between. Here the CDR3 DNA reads TGTGCCAGCAGCTTAATTCAACAGGGCAATTACGAGCAGTACTTC. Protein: CASSLIQQGNYEQYF.